A selection of T cell receptor beta chains follows, all from one sample in a study of T cells after yellow fever vaccination. MiXCR, applied by TCRdb to the 5' RACE reads, yields one record per CDR3 protein. The sample lists approximately 300,000 distinct CDR3 sequences; 10% to 15% were seen once. The sequencing here drew on CD4+ T cells sorted from PBMCs, taken 45 days after the yellow fever booster vaccination. These receptors were obtained from a man aged 30 to 45 who received the YFV17D yellow fever vaccine. The CDR3 runs from the conserved cysteine through the conserved F or W. A D gene is named only where the DNA matches it firmly. Expanded clones are given a class, and other clones once, few, many or no size at all.

V: TRBV12-3/TRBV12-4; D: .; J: TRBJ2-7; size: many; length: 14; CDR3: CASRVIGGLGEQYF; DNA: TGTGCCAGCAGGGTGATCGGGGGACTGGGCGAGCAGTACTTC
V: TRBV3-1; D: TRBD2; J: TRBJ2-7; size: few; length: 14; CDR3: CASSLSGELHEQYF; DNA: TGTGCCAGCAGCCTAAGCGGGGAGCTTCACGAGCAGTACTTC
V: TRBV6-2/TRBV6-3; D: TRBD2; J: TRBJ2-1; size: .; length: 13; CDR3: CASSPSGPMKQFF; DNA: TGTGCCAGCAGTCCTAGCGGTCCAATGAAGCAGTTCTTC
V: TRBV2; D: TRBD2; J: TRBJ2-1; size: few; length: 13; CDR3: CASKGLFHNEQFF; DNA: TGTGCCAGCAAGGGACTATTCCACAATGAGCAGTTCTTC
V: TRBV11-2; D: .; J: TRBJ2-7; size: many; length: 14; CDR3: CASSLGADLYEQYF; DNA: TGTGCCAGCAGCTTAGGAGCGGACCTTTACGAGCAGTACTTC
V: TRBV12-3/TRBV12-4; D: .; J: TRBJ1-5; size: many; length: 13; CDR3: CASSFGGFQPQHF; DNA: TGTGCCAGCAGTTTCGGGGGGTTTCAGCCCCAGCATTTT
V: TRBV20-1; D: .; J: TRBJ2-5; size: many; length: 13; CDR3: CSATRDVEETQYF; DNA: TGCAGTGCTACCCGGGACGTTGAAGAGACCCAGTACTTC
V: TRBV7-2; D: TRBD1; J: TRBJ2-7; size: .; length: 14; CDR3: CASSTQDRADEQYF; DNA: TGTGCCAGCAGCACCCAGGACAGGGCCGACGAGCAGTACTTC
V: TRBV29-1; D: TRBD1; J: TRBJ1-2; size: .; length: 13; CDR3: CSGKTGDVGGYTF; DNA: TGCAGCGGCAAGACAGGGGATGTAGGAGGCTACACCTTC
V: TRBV5-1; D: .; J: TRBJ1-1; size: few; length: 15; CDR3: CASSLSDRGDGEAFF; DNA: TGCGCCAGCAGCCTGTCGGACCGAGGGGATGGTGAAGCTTTCTTT
V: TRBV5-1; D: .; J: TRBJ2-5; size: few; length: 14; CDR3: CASSFGSGEETQYF; DNA: TGCGCCAGCAGCTTTGGGTCAGGGGAGGAGACCCAGTACTTC
V: TRBV7-2; D: .; J: TRBJ2-7; size: few; length: 15; CDR3: CASSLDWGQSYEQYF; DNA: TGTGCCAGCAGCTTAGACTGGGGGCAATCTTACGAGCAGTACTTC
V: TRBV7-2; D: .; J: TRBJ2-7; size: .; length: 12; CDR3: CASSFGDTEQYF; DNA: TGTGCCAGCAGCTTTGGGGATACCGAGCAGTACTTC
V: TRBV28; D: TRBD2; J: TRBJ2-7; size: .; length: 13; CDR3: CASRPGLEAEQYF; DNA: TGTGCCAGCAGGCCGGGACTAGAGGCCGAGCAGTACTTC
V: TRBV7-2; D: .; J: TRBJ2-7; size: .; length: 15; CDR3: CASSLAQGAFSGQYF; DNA: TGTGCCAGCAGCTTAGCTCAGGGAGCTTTTTCGGGGCAGTACTTC
V: TRBV20-1; D: TRBD2; J: TRBJ2-1; size: few; length: 13; CDR3: CSARGLAGVEQFF; DNA: TGCAGTGCTAGGGGACTAGCGGGAGTGGAGCAGTTCTTC
V: TRBV5-4; D: TRBD1; J: TRBJ2-1; size: .; length: 14; CDR3: CASSLDTGGTGNFF; DNA: TGTGCCAGCAGCTTGGATACTGGCGGGACAGGGAATTTCTTC
V: TRBV14; D: TRBD1; J: TRBJ2-1; size: few; length: 19; CDR3: CASSPTFSPTGAWYNEQFF; DNA: TGTGCCAGCAGCCCGACCTTCTCCCCGACAGGGGCGTGGTACAATGAGCAGTTCTTC